This TCR beta chain was retrieved from a study of blood T cells in healthy people across ages. The donors, aged roughly 6 to 100, were healthy Caucasians from Russia. Samples each had at least 6 micrograms of total RNA extracted. Alongside a J-beta primer mix, a sample-barcoded 5' primer served in a second PCR lasting roughly 7 to 11 cycles. TCRdb re-derived calls from the 5' RACE reads in MiXCR, one entry per CDR3 protein. Counted here are about 930,000 distinct CDR3 sequences, 25% to 35% occurring once; the ten biggest clones make up approximately 10%. This clonotype came up many times. Antigen unknown. Findings and caveats of the study: Shifts in expanded clonotypes may have been confounded by donor CMV status, which was unknown.

Germline CDR1 KGHSH, CDR2 LQKENI. V was shortened by 1 base and J by 4 bases, with 13 bases between the two germline ends. CDR3 length: 15 residues. The same sample was also used in a study of T cells of mothers and their children.

Material for sequencing was blood. The chain carries TRBV18 and TRBJ2-5; D unclear. The clonotype originates from a woman in her thirties or forties in good health. The CDR3 region is CASSPLPTFGETQYF. The CDR3, as DNA: TGTGCCAGCTCACCACTTCCCACCTTCGGAGAGACCCAGTACTTC.